This T cell receptor beta chain was sequenced during a study of glioma-infiltrating T cells after dendritic cell vaccination. Study details: Patients had newly diagnosed or recurrent glioblastoma and received dendritic cell vaccines. Monocyte-derived dendritic cells, cultured less than 9 days with IL-4 and GM-CSF, were pulsed with autologous tumor lysate.

The immunoSEQ assay amplified TCRB CDR3 from up to roughly 2 ug DNA. Libraries were prepared by immunoSEQ multiplex PCR; TCRdb keeps only in-frame clonotypes and omits some of them. The top ten hold 8.5% of the sample, which has around 83,000 clones, 85% seen once. Findings and caveats of the study: Survival was not directly related to TCR clonality in these patients.

Looked up from germline, CDR1 is SGHRS and CDR2 is YFSETQ. The ends were cut back, 4 bases at V and 5 bases at J, with 9 bases in the middle. There are 12 residues in the CDR3. With respect to this clone: Its antigen remains unidentified. This CDR3 is also generated by other DNA sequences in the sample.

The time point denotes: after dendritic cell vaccination, including at tumor progression/relapse. The source material was blood, sampled after dendritic cell vaccination. V gene TRBV5-1 combines with J gene TRBJ2-5; the D gene is possibly TRBD1 (6 bases). The TCR originated in a human donor with glioblastoma. The CDR3 protein is CASSPRGETQYF. In DNA form, the CDR3 reads TGCGCCAGCAGCCCTAGGGGGGAGACCCAGTACTTC.